This TCR beta chain comes out of a study of shared clonotypes between healthy human individuals (TCRdb year 2020). Study-level background: Two women and a few men aged 18 to 49 years were included in the cohort. Libraries were prepared and TCR repertoires were sequenced by different laboratories using diverse techniques, in order to increase sequencing depth and limit assay-specific biases. For each donor, CD4 naive and CD4 memory were each given three plates, CD8 naive was given two plates, and CD8 memory was given one plate. Blood TCR repertoires of five healthy adults were deeply sequenced to estimate repertoire size and the extent of clonotype sharing between individuals. Between about 0.85 and 8.9 billion PBMCs per donor were obtained by leukapheresis. Paper-wide results and their limitations: Clonotypes shared by all four sorted-subset donors showed higher generation probabilities than non-shared clonotypes. Rarefaction of sorted-subset datasets indicated incomplete sequencing despite the large sequencing depth. The genetic and exposure-history diversity represented was limited by the small number of donors. Naive subsets generally had larger estimated clonotype richness than memory subsets did. Sampling was restricted to blood, and TCR repertoires in tissue are likely to differ from TCR repertoires in blood. Based on pairwise subsampling, the degree of clonotype sharing among donors was expected to be affected by sequencing depth. Across four donors, approximately 5% of naive CD4, 3.5% of naive CD8, roughly 2.3% of memory CD4, and about 0.44% of memory CD8 clonotypes were shared.

The donors were healthy, HIV-negative adults with no recently reported acute infections or vaccinations. Only Caucasian adults living in Nashville, Tennessee, USA were represented among the donors. CD4+ T cells were enriched by magnetic negative selection; naive cells were then positively selected on CD45RA, and the negative fraction formed the memory subset. Blood was collected by leukapheresis, and PBMCs were isolated by Ficoll-Histopaque density gradient centrifugation and then cryopreserved in liquid nitrogen vapor phase. Analytical flow cytometry was used to check the purity and quantity of each magnetically sorted T cell population. From each sorted fraction, genomic DNA was isolated and quantified by UV absorbance on a Nanodrop 2000c. The CDR3 has 14 amino acids, counting the end cysteine and phenylalanine. CDR3 DNA is the only sequence kept; it has 42 bases, read in frame from the first base.

A note on this clone: The clone's antigen remains unknown. Nothing much larger sits one base from this clone, and base qualities are not available.

Using the deep immunoSEQ assay, multiplex PCR amplified TCR CDR3 regions from genomic DNA. Extracted genomic DNA from each cell subset was spread evenly across all wells of several immunoSEQ 96-well plates, with each plate serving as a replicate. Each replicate PCR for sorted subsets received about 0.2 ug genomic DNA, equal to about 30,000 T cell genomes. The purified libraries were quantified using a Qubit 3.0 fluorometer, sized with a Bioanalyzer 2100, and then quantified again using the KAPA Library Quantification kit. Every immunoSEQ 96-well plate was sequenced on a dedicated single-read 150-cycle Illumina NextSeq 550 flow cell. Per the source publication's procedure: Because the immunoSEQ output held only junctional sequences and lacked quality scores, the filtering could not match the filtering applied to full-length reads. To assign V/J genes and CDR3, sequences were annotated using PyIR, a Python wrapper for IgBLAST v1.9, with IMGT germline references. Reads with weak V/J assignments (E-value above 1e-6), missing CDR3, stop codons, out-of-frame junctions, or ambiguous translated residues were removed. V3J clonotypes were defined as sequences sharing an identical inferred V gene, J gene, and CDR3 amino acid sequence. The percentage overlap between two repertoires was calculated by dividing the number of shared unique clonotypes by the size of the smaller repertoire. Three approaches were used to assess repertoire richness: RTK rarefaction, the Chao1 estimator, and Recon v2.1 estimates of unobserved clonotypes. For all TCRbeta clonotypes obtained by the gDNA method from four donors, generation probabilities were computed with OLGA. TCRdb stores this immuneACCESS table with in-frame sequences only. Part of the clones is absent; in the studies checked, under half of the shortfall reflects unresolved V genes, and no reason is known for the rest. V and J calls and clone size are as listed in that table; D and trimming were resolved from the DNA. The sample table contains 850,000 to 1,100,000 clones; only one count was recorded for roughly 80% of them. 0.89% of the sample is taken by the ten largest.

The receptor was isolated from a man aged 18 to 35 in good health. Some clones in this sample may be carry-over from other donors' samples. Sequenced input: memory CD4+ T cells from PBMCs. The cell subset or site label of this sample denotes: CD45RA-negative fraction. The chain is encoded by TRBV21-1 joined to TRBJ2-3; the table's D call TRBD1 went unverified against the DNA. TRBV21-1 is a listed pseudogene. The CDR3: CASSKAQGADTQYF. The DNA sequence is TGTGCCAGCAGCAAAGCGCAGGGGGCAGATACGCAGTATTTT.